This T cell receptor beta chain is from a study of T cell repertoires in cytomegalovirus infection. Whole-study context: As its CMV epitopes, the study selected recently identified HLA-C-restricted and well-studied HLA-B-restricted targets.

This clonotype appeared many times. No antigen is known for it. TCRdb reprocessed the reads via MiXCR and lists one record per CDR3 protein. The sample records 700,000 to 900,000 distinct CDR3 sequences, 25% to 30% being singletons. Points from the study as a whole: HLA-C-restricted CMV clonotypes gave the most frequent clonotype in two of eight donors.

This CDR3 has 13 residues. Trimming pared 11 bases from V and 2 bases from J, leaving 15 bases between. CDR1 and CDR2 from the germline V gene are SGHTA and FQGTGA. The specimen comprised cultured CD8+ T cells from PBMCs, sampled from culture after CMV antigen stimulation. V gene TRBV7-3 combines with J gene TRBJ1-1; D possibly corresponds to TRBD1 (5 bases). The clonotype was recovered from a human donor in good health (CMV status not recorded). Some clones in this sample may be carry-over from other donors' samples. The CDR3 protein is CAVGGGVNTEAFF. Here the CDR3 DNA reads TGTGCCGTGGGGGGTGGAGTAAACACTGAAGCTTTCTTT.